This TCR beta chain stems from a study of shared clonotypes between healthy human individuals. The protocol was immunoSEQ multiplex PCR, while the TCRdb copy is restricted to in-frame clones and leaves out a portion. Altogether roughly 2,000,000 clones are present, about 94% being singletons, with the ten largest covering about 1.7%. This clone has only one observation. The naive CD8 population came from CD45RO-negative cells selected for CCR7, without terminally differentiated effector memory CD45RA+ cells. The CDR3 is 18 residues long. Germline assignment: CDR1 MDHEN and CDR2 SYDVKM. With 2 bases clipped from V and 0 bases from J, the junction kept 10 bases outside the gene matches.

Sample: naive CD8+ T cells from PBMCs. This TCR was recovered from a man younger than 35 in good health. Some clones in this sample may be carry-over from other donors' samples. This sequence joins TRBV28 and TRBJ1-5; TRBD1 agrees at 7 bases. CDR3 nucleotides: TGTGCCAGCAGTTTACCCCGCCACACAGGGGATAGCAATCAGCCCCAGCATTTT. The encoded protein is CASSLPRHTGDSNQPQHF.